The T cell receptor beta chain under discussion was sequenced for a study of T-cell memory formation after mild COVID-19. Trimming removed 8 bases from V and 1 base from J, with 9 bases in between. The CDR3 loop spans 12 amino acids. Per the germline V gene, CDR1 is SNHLY and CDR2 is FYNNEI. TCRdb fed the 5' RACE reads into MiXCR, producing one record per CDR3 protein. In the table there are some 450,000 distinct CDR3 sequences, about a sixth of which are singletons. This clonotype was observed a few times. This rearrangement joins TRBV2 to TRBJ2-7, with D uncertain. The source material was PBMCs or a T cell subset sorted from them (not recorded which). The TCR comes from a man aged 18 to 30 who had mild COVID-19 (a few samples of this study predate the infection). Cell type and time point are not known. CDR3: CASGINSYEQYV. The CDR3 nucleotides are TGTGCCAGCGGGATTAATTCCTACGAGCAGTACGTC.